This entry lists 15 T cell receptor beta chains sequenced from one sample in a study of T cell repertoires in cytomegalovirus infection. These receptors have no identified antigens. A single record per CDR3 protein comes from TCRdb applying MiXCR to the reads. The sample has 900,000 to 950,000 distinct CDR3 sequences; 25% to 40% are singletons. Sequenced here: cultured CD8+ T cells from PBMCs, sampled from culture after CMV antigen stimulation. The receptors originated from a human donor in good health (CMV status not recorded). Some clones in this sample may be carry-over from other donors' samples.

This clonotype has only a few counts. For the CDR3, the DNA is TGTGCCAGCAGCAATCCCCGAAGGAAGCAGCGTGAACGCACCGGGGAGCTGTTTTTT. This gives the protein CASSNPRRKQRERTGELFF. The rearrangement links TRBV7-8 to TRBJ2-2, with unresolved D. V shed 5 bases and J shed 4 bases, with 26 bases lying between them. CDR3 size: 19 residues. Germline assignment: CDR1 SGHVS and CDR2 FQNEAQ.

This clonotype was counted between two and nine times. The J gene is TRBJ2-3, the V gene TRBV5-1, with D perhaps matching TRBD1 (6 bases). Germline CDR1 is SGHRS and CDR2 is YFSETQ. The CDR3 loop spans 15 amino acids. Trimming took 8 bases from V and 2 from J, leaving 18 bases between them. The CDR3 sequence is CASKAGEYVTDTQYF. Here the CDR3 DNA reads TGCGCCAGTAAGGCAGGGGAATATGTCACAGATACGCAGTATTTT.

This clonotype was recorded a few times. This sequence joins TRBV7-3 and TRBJ2-1; 8 bases line up with TRBD1. The CDR3 spans 14 residues. J lost 4 bases, V lost 5 bases, and 4 bases had no gene match. Germline lookup yields CDR1 SGHTA and CDR2 FQGTGA. In nucleotides, the CDR3 is TGTGCCAGCAGCACTGGACAGGGATACAATGAGCAGTTCTTC. Translated, it gives CASSTGQGYNEQFF.

Worth noting for this clonotype: Mismatch with germline at one junction end may stem from a read error. The chain couples TRBV2 to TRBJ1-2, with TRBD1 identical over 8 bases. Germline lookup yields CDR1 SNHLY and CDR2 FYNNEI. This CDR3 has 15 residues. The CDR3 DNA reads as TGTGTCAGCAGCACGACAGGGGCAGCTAACTATGGCTACACCTTC. Protein sequence: CVSSTTGAANYGYTF. Drawing the rest from reference TRBV2 and TRBJ1-2, the complete variable domain is EPEVTQTPSHQVTQMGQEVILRCVPISNHLYFYWYRQILGQKVEFLVSFYNNEISEKSEIFDDQFSVERPDGSNFTLKIRSTKLEDSAMYFCVSSTTGAANYGYTFGSGTRLTVV.

This clonotype was counted between two and nine times. This sequence joins TRBV6-2 or TRBV6-3 and TRBJ2-1, with D possibly being TRBD2 (5 bases). This CDR3 is built from 14 residues. Trimming pared 4 bases from V and 10 bases from J, leaving 17 bases between. CDR1 MNHEY and CDR2 SVGEGT come from the germline V gene. The CDR3 nucleotides read TGTGCCAGCAGTTCCGTCGACTGGAGCGGAGAGCAGTTCTTC. Its protein is CASSSVDWSGEQFF.

CDR3 sequence reads: CASSGRDGNMNTEAFF. The DNA for the CDR3 is TGTGCCAGCAGTGGCCGGGACGGTAATATGAACACTGAAGCTTTCTTT. The V call is TRBV27, the J call TRBJ1-1; D might be TRBD1 (5 bases). This CDR3 has 16 residues. Germline V gene sequence: CDR1 MNHEY, CDR2 SMNVEV (reference sequence). The ends were cut back, 5 bases at V and 0 bases at J, with 16 bases in the middle.

The chain employs TRBV5-1 and TRBJ1-2; 8 bases match TRBD1. This CDR3 has 13 amino acids. Germline trimming cut 4 bases from V and 6 bases from J; bases unmatched to any gene: 5. In germline, CDR1 is SGHRS, CDR2 YFSETQ. CDR3 residues: CASSMDRVDGYTF. The CDR3 nucleotides read TGCGCCAGCAGCATGGACAGGGTGGATGGCTACACCTTC.

The CDR3 protein is CASSPSQTDANQPQHF. CDR3 bases: TGTGCCAGCAGCCCCAGTCAGACTGACGCCAATCAGCCCCAGCATTTT. The chain combines TRBV7-4 with TRBJ1-5; D ambiguous. Germline CDR1 and CDR2: SGHVT and SQSDAQ. V was trimmed by 5 bases and J by 3 bases, leaving 17 bases between them. The CDR3 totals 16 residues.

The chain combines TRBV20-1 with TRBJ2-7, with no clear D. The V gene lost 5 bases and the J gene lost 6 bases, with 17 bases spanning the gap. Germline V gene data show CDR1 as DFQATT and CDR2 as SNEGSKA (reference sequence). The CDR3 contains 13 residues. CDR3 in DNA: TGCAGTGCTCCCTCTGGGCACCGGGTCGAGCAGTACGTC. It specifies CSAPSGHRVEQYV.

This clonotype has at least ten counts. This sequence joins TRBV5-4 and TRBJ2-5; a possible D gene is TRBD2 (5 bases). V dropped 5 bases and J dropped 4 bases, with 36 bases sitting between them. The CDR3 spans 21 residues. The V gene's germline CDR1 is SGHNT and CDR2 YYREEE (reference sequence). The CDR3 protein is CASRLRVQPLPRASRRETQYF. The CDR3 bases are TGTGCCAGCAGATTGCGGGTACAACCTCTCCCGAGGGCTTCACGCCGAGAGACCCAGTACTTC.

J is TRBJ2-3 and V is TRBV24-1, with D perhaps TRBD1 or TRBD2 (5 bases each). V was trimmed by 3 bases and J by 2 bases, leaving 17 bases between them. The CDR3 covers 17 residues. The V gene's germline CDR1 is KGHDR and CDR2 SFDVKD. The DNA for the CDR3 is TGTGCCACCAGTGATGGCTCCGGGACGGGAAACACAGATACGCAGTATTTT. Its protein is CATSDGSGTGNTDTQYF.

This clonotype was counted a few times. The V gene is TRBV27, the J gene TRBJ1-2; D possibly corresponds to TRBD1 (5 bases). In germline, CDR1 is MNHEY, CDR2 SMNVEV (reference sequence). V was cut by 1 base and J by 8 bases, with 17 bases left in between. The CDR3 contains 15 residues. The CDR3 DNA is TGTGCCAGCAGTTTATGGGGACCTAGAGCGGAAGGCTACACCTTC. It is translated as CASSLWGPRAEGYTF.

This clonotype was seen a handful of times. The V and J genes are TRBV19 and TRBJ1-2, with D tentatively TRBD1 (5 bases). CDR3 length: 15 amino acids. Germline V gives CDR1 LNHDA, CDR2 SQIVND (reference sequence). Deletions cut 9 bases from V and 0 bases from J, with 17 bases between. The DNA for the CDR3 is TGTGCCAGCAGGGATTACTACGAAGCTAACTATGGCTACACCTTC. Amino acid sequence: CASRDYYEANYGYTF.

The V gene is TRBV2, the J gene TRBJ1-2; TRBD1 might be the D (5 bases). V was cut by 10 bases and J by 2 bases, with 11 bases left in between. This CDR3 contains 12 residues. Per the germline V gene, CDR1 is SNHLY and CDR2 is FYNNEI. CDR3 loop: CATQGLNYGYTF. The DNA of the CDR3 is TGTGCCACCCAGGGTCTAAACTATGGCTACACCTTC.

The chain couples TRBV20-1 to TRBJ1-5; D remains ambiguous. Deletions cut 3 bases from V and 5 bases from J, with 11 bases between. CDR1 and CDR2 from the germline V gene are DFQATT and SNEGSKA (reference sequence). The CDR3 is 13 amino acids. The chain's CDR3 is CSARGGGHQPQHF. The CDR3 DNA reads TGCAGTGCTAGGGGCGGAGGGCATCAGCCCCAGCATTTT.